This T cell receptor beta chain was identified in a study of OX40 agonist ivuxolimab in advanced cancers. About the investigation overall: Ivuxolimab was an agonistic, fully human IgG2 monoclonal antibody directed against OX40 (CD134), a costimulatory receptor. Intravenous ivuxolimab was administered to patients every 2 weeks at six dose levels: 0.01, 0.1, 0.3, 1.5, 3 and 10 mg/kg. Of the approximately 50 patients in dose escalation, around 19 had hepatocellular carcinoma, some 15 had melanoma, 9 had renal cell carcinoma and 9 had head and neck cancer. In the dose-escalation cohort, 82.7% of patients were male, and the mean age was 60 years with a range of about 23 to 79. Patients were allowed to have had prior anti-PD-1, anti-PD-L1 or anti-CTLA-4 therapy, and 40% of the dose-escalation patients had been treated with checkpoint inhibitors. Partial responses occurred in three dose-escalation patients, of whom one had hepatocellular carcinoma and two had cutaneous melanoma. The purpose of peripheral TCRbeta sequencing was to test whether ivuxolimab changed TCR sequence diversity and led to clonal T-cell expansion. The paper covers the monotherapy dose-escalation part of the phase I ivuxolimab trial, which included N of about 56 patients.

Patients with autoimmune disease history or receiving systemic immunosuppression were excluded from the trial. In every dose cohort, peripheral blood was drawn for TCR sequencing at baseline, cycle 4 day 1, and cycle 7 day 1. The samples were drawn from a first-in-human, open-label, multicenter phase I dose-escalation trial of ivuxolimab. Adults with locally advanced or metastatic melanoma, renal cell carcinoma, hepatocellular carcinoma or head and neck squamous cell carcinoma were enrolled in the trial. Before TCR sequencing, CD4+ and CD8+ T cells were separately sorted from peripheral blood. CDR1 SEHNR and CDR2 FQNEAQ are derived from the germline V gene (reference sequence). Measured from the cysteine to the phenylalanine, the CDR3 is 13 residues long. CDR3 DNA is the only sequence kept; it has 39 bases, read in frame from the first base. At the junction V is shortened by 5 bases and J by 7 bases, with 14 bases in between.

As regards this clone: It lacks a known antigen. Base qualities are not recorded, but no much larger clone differs from it by a single base.

What the authors observed across the whole study: Clonal expansion of both CD4+ and CD8+ blood T cells was observed from baseline to week 6 at doses 0.1 to 3.0 mg/kg. On average, CD8+ T cells showed more expanded clones than CD4+ T cells after ivuxolimab. The antigen specificity of the clonally expanded peripheral T cells was not determined. In the 0.1-3.0 mg/kg groups, partial responders were among the patients with the lowest normalized peripheral clonal expansion, particularly in CD8+ T cells. Low levels of normalized T-cell clonal expansion were also seen in some patients who did not respond.

To sequence the TCRbeta CDR3 region, genomic DNA was isolated from the sorted cells. The immunoSEQ Assay was used for sequencing of TCRbeta CDR3 regions. Sourced from immuneACCESS, this table was stored by TCRdb with only in-frame sequences that have V and J called. A share of the clones is absent; for the studies checked, an unresolved V gene accounts for under half, and the remainder has no known explanation. The sample table shows around 67,000 clones, and 80% are seen once. 7% to 9.5% of the sample goes to the ten largest clones. The TCR originated in an adult with an advanced solid tumor such as melanoma, head and neck, liver or kidney cancer. The source material was CD4+ or CD8+ T cells sorted from blood, sampled in a trial of the OX40 agonist ivuxolimab. The chain is encoded by TRBV7-9 joined to TRBJ1-2, with the D gene not confidently named. The CDR3 has the sequence CASSAVQQSGYTF. The DNA sequence follows: TGTGCCAGCAGCGCAGTCCAACAAAGTGGCTACACCTTC. The full variable domain, completed from the reference TRBV7-9 and TRBJ1-2 proteins outside the CDR3, reads DTGVSQNPRHKITKRGQNVTFRCDPISEHNRLYWYRQTLGQGPEFLTYFQNEAQLEKSRLLSDRFSAERPKGSFSTLEIQRTEQGDSAMYLCASSAVQQSGYTFGSGTRLTVV.